This T cell receptor beta chain was captured in a study of T cells in Graves' hyperthyroidism and ophthalmopathy. Study details: Initial diagnosis, before any treatment, was when peripheral blood was collected.

The junction had 3 bases not matched to a gene; V was cut back by 1 base and J by 9 bases. The CDR3 has 13 residues. Germline V gene data show CDR1 as SGHTA and CDR2 as FQGNSA. Using RNA transcripts as the source, TCR beta CDR3 regions were amplified. HTBI primers were the set used in a first-round RT-PCR of the TCR CDR3. MiXCR, applied by TCRdb to the multiplex PCR reads, yields one record per CDR3 protein. Of nearly 750,000 distinct CDR3 sequences in the sample, 35% were seen once. PBMCs came from more than 8.5 ml fresh peripheral blood. The receptor's source is a woman in her forties with Graves' hyperthyroidism. The V and J genes are TRBV7-2 and TRBJ1-2; TRBD1 agrees at 9 bases. Sequencing was done on a sample of blood. CDR3 DNA sequence: TGTGCCAGCAGCTTAGGGGACAGGGCTAGCTACACCTTC. Translating gives CASSLGDRASYTF.